This is a list of T cell receptor beta chains from one sample in a study of OX40 agonist ivuxolimab in advanced cancers. TCRdb's table, derived via immunoSEQ multiplex PCR, lists solely in-frame clones and lacks some. The table has about 82,000 clones, roughly 86% seen once; the top ten hold 0.99%. The starting material was CD4+ or CD8+ T cells sorted from blood, obtained in a trial of the OX40 agonist ivuxolimab. These receptors originate from an adult with an advanced solid tumor such as melanoma, head and neck, liver or kidney cancer. Each CDR3 is given with its conserved first and last residue. The D gene is left open where the match is weak. The size of a clone is reported for some rows only, either as once, few or many, or as a class for expanded clones.

d_call j_call clone_size v_call cdr3_aa cdr3_nt
TRBD2 TRBJ2-7 . TRBV10-2 CATKGRTLTSGSYEQYF TGCGCCACCAAGGGACGGACTTTGACTAGCGGCTCCTACGAGCAGTACTTC
TRBD2 TRBJ2-3 . TRBV9 CASSVVPGGSTDTQYF TGTGCCAGCAGCGTAGTTCCGGGGGGAAGCACAGATACGCAGTATTTT
TRBD2 TRBJ2-7 . TRBV7-2 CASSLTGTSGRGSYEQYF TGTGCCAGCAGCTTAACCGGGACTAGCGGGAGAGGCTCCTACGAGCAGTACTTC
. TRBJ1-5 . TRBV30 CAWSAGQGNQPQHF TGTGCCTGGAGTGCGGGGCAGGGCAATCAGCCCCAGCATTTT
. TRBJ1-5 . TRBV6-6 CASSYSGVNQPQHF TGTGCCAGCAGTTACTCGGGGGTCAATCAGCCCCAGCATTTT
. TRBJ1-4 . TRBV7-9 CASSFQGANEKLFF TGTGCCAGCAGCTTCCAGGGCGCTAATGAAAAACTGTTTTTT
TRBD1 TRBJ1-2 . TRBV30 CACRDRANYGYTF TGTGCCTGCCGGGACAGGGCTAACTATGGCTACACCTTC
. TRBJ2-7 . TRBV6-5 CASSDYEQYF TGTGCCAGCAGCGACTACGAGCAGTACTTC
TRBD1 TRBJ1-1 . TRBV5-1 CASSHTRTGGITEAFF TGCGCCAGCAGCCATACCCGTACAGGGGGGATCACTGAAGCTTTCTTT
TRBD1 TRBJ2-5 . TRBV5-5 CASRRTGEETQYF TGTGCCAGCAGACGGACAGGGGAGGAGACCCAGTACTTC
. TRBJ2-2 . TRBV6-1 CASSGSGTGELFF TGTGCCAGCAGTGGCAGTGGGACCGGGGAGCTGTTTTTT
. TRBJ2-3 . TRBV18 CASSAGVDTQYF TGTGCCAGCTCCGCGGGTGTAGATACGCAGTATTTT
TRBD1 TRBJ1-2 . TRBV7-9 CASSLAAGQGQGGYTF TGTGCCAGCAGCTTAGCGGCGGGACAGGGCCAGGGGGGCTACACCTTC
TRBD1 TRBJ1-4 . TRBV6-5 CASSYLTGVEKLFF TGTGCCAGCAGTTATTTGACAGGGGTTGAAAAACTGTTTTTT
TRBD1 TRBJ1-1 . TRBV10-3 CAISQDRDTEAFF TGTGCCATCAGCCAGGACAGGGACACTGAAGCTTTCTTT
. TRBJ1-2 few TRBV19 CASSARGVWNGYTF TGTGCCAGTAGTGCTCGAGGGGTCTGGAATGGCTACACCTTC
. TRBJ1-1 medium-sized TRBV7-2 CASSVTVNTEAFF TGTGCCAGCAGCGTGACGGTGAACACTGAAGCTTTCTTT
TRBD1 TRBJ1-2 . TRBV19 CASTGTGSDYGYTF TGTGCCAGCACCGGGACAGGGTCTGACTATGGCTACACCTTC
. TRBJ2-3 once TRBV14 CASSPFAGDTQYF TGTGCCAGTAGCCCCTTCGCGGGGGATACGCAGTATTTT
. TRBJ2-7 . TRBV5-5 CASSNPTGYEQYF TGTGCCAGCAGCAACCCGACGGGCTACGAGCAGTACTTC
TRBD1 TRBJ1-4 . TRBV15 CATSPRDSKNEKLFF TGTGCCACCAGCCCCCGGGACAGTAAAAATGAAAAACTGTTTTTT
. TRBJ2-6 . TRBV5-5 CASSLAQASGANVLTF TGTGCCAGCAGCTTGGCGCAGGCCTCTGGGGCCAACGTCCTGACTTTC
. TRBJ2-7 . TRBV5-4 CASSVNLDLITYEQYF TGTGCCAGCAGCGTAAACCTAGACCTGATTACCTACGAGCAGTACTTC
. TRBJ1-6 once TRBV30 CAWSPLDSGVSPLHF TGTGCCTGGAGCCCACTCGATTCGGGAGTTTCACCCCTCCACTTT